The rows below give T cell receptor beta chains drawn from one sample of a study of blood T cell repertoires in COVID-19. Sequencing was performed with immunoSEQ multiplex PCR; in TCRdb, only in-frame clones are kept and a portion is missing. The data show more than 100,000 clones, about 87% seen once. The sequenced sample was peripheral blood. The receptors shown here come from a middle-aged man with active COVID-19. Each CDR3 is given with its conserved first and last residue.

J gene,V gene,CDR3 protein
TRBJ1-2,TRBV12-3/TRBV12-4,CASGTAYGYTF
TRBJ2-5,TRBV3-1/TRBV3-2,CASSQVGLAGEETQYF
TRBJ2-7,TRBV7-9,CASSFSGSYEQYF
TRBJ1-2,TRBV4-2,CASSLGQALGSDYGYTF
TRBJ1-1,TRBV5-1,CASSLGGTVSGAFF
TRBJ1-4,TRBV6-5,CASSITSGGGEKLFF
TRBJ2-3,TRBV6-6,CASSLRTRTTDTQYF
TRBJ2-7,TRBV12-5,CASGPGQSGEQYF
TRBJ1-2,TRBV7-9,CASSLDNRQGAYGYTF
TRBJ2-3,TRBV7-8,CASSPTGGAWDTQYF
TRBJ2-1,TRBV12-3/TRBV12-4,CASSLGSNEQFF
TRBJ1-6,TRBV5-6,CASSFLGDYNSPLHF
TRBJ2-3,TRBV7-2,CASSVTRRDPQYF
TRBJ1-5,TRBV3-1/TRBV3-2,CASSQSVRGPRNQPQHF
TRBJ2-5,TRBV28,CASSHRVGETQYF
TRBJ1-3,TRBV7-2,CASSFSGGAGNTIYF
TRBJ1-1,TRBV5-6,CASAPSVGGPTEAFF
TRBJ2-7,TRBV4-1,CASSQDLGSSYEQYF
TRBJ1-5,TRBV19,CASSVRQGAAQPQHF
TRBJ2-1,TRBV6-2/TRBV6-3,CASSSGASDNEQFF
TRBJ2-3,TRBV7-6,CASSLGAGGTDTQYF
TRBJ1-2,TRBV6-5,CASSPGADYGYTF
TRBJ1-1,TRBV19,CASTAQGRGEAFF
TRBJ2-5,TRBV5-1,CASSKAGTGTQETQYF